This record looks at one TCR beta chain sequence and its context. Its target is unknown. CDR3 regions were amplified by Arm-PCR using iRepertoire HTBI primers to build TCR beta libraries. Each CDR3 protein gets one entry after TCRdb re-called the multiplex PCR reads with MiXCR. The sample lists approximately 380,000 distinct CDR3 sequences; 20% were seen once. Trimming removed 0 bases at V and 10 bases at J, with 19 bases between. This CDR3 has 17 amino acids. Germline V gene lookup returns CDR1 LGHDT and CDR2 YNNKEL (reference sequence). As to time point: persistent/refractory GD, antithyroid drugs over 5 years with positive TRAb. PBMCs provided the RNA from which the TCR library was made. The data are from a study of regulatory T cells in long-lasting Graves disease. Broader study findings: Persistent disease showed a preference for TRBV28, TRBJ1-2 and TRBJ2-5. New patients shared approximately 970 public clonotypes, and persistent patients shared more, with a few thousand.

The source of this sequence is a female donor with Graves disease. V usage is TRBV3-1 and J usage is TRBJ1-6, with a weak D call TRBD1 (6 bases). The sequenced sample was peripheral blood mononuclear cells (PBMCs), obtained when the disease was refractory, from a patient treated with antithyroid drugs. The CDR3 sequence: CASSQDLGQGMGSPLHF. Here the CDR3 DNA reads TGTGCCAGCAGCCAAGATCTAGGGCAGGGGATGGGCTCACCCCTCCACTTT.